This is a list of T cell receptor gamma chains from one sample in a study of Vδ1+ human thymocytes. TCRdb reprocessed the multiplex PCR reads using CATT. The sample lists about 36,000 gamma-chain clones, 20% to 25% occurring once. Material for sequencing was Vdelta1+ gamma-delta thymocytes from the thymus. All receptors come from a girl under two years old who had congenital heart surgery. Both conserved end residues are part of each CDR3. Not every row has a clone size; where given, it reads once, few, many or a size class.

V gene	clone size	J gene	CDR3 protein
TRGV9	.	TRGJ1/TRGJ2	CALWEVRRYYKKLF
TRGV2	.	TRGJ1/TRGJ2	CATWDFDYKKLF
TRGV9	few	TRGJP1	CALWEVRGTGWFKIF
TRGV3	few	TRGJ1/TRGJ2	CATWRTNYYKKLF
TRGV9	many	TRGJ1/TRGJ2	CALWEVAHKKLF
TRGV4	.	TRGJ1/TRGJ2	CATWDFRGGRKLF
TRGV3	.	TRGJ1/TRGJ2	CATWDRLALRYKKLF
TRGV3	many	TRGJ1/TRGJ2	CATWDRLGYKKLF
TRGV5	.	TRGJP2	CATWDRPFRKGSSDWIKTF
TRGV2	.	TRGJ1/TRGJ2	CATWDGRLKKLF
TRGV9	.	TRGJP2	CALWESDVGDWIKTF
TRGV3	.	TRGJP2	CATWDRRRVDWIKTF
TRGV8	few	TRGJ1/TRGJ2	CATWTNKKLF
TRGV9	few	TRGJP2	CALWEPQGTTTDWIKTF
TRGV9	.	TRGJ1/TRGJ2	CALWEAHYYKKLF
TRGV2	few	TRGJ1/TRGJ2	CATWDGPKSNEKLF
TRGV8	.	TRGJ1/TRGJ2	CATWDVSLSYYKKLF